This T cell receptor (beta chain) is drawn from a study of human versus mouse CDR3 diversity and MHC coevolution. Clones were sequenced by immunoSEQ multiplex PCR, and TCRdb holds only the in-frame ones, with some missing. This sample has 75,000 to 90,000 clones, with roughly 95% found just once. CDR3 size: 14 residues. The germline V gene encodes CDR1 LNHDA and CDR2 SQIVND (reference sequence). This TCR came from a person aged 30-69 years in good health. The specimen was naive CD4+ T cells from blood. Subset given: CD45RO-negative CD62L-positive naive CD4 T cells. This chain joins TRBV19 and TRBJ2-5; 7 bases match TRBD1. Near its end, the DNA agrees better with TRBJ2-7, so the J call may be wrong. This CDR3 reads CASSINRGVYEQYF. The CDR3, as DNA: TGTGCCAGTAGTATAAACAGGGGCGTCTACGAGCAGTACTTC.